This T cell receptor beta chain stems from a study of neurological immune-mediated disorders. There are many counts of this clonotype. V was clipped by 10 bases and J by 8 bases, with 15 bases between them. This CDR3 is built from 12 residues. CDR1 is SGHAT, CDR2 FQNNGV, per germline. TCRdb fed the 5' RACE reads into MiXCR, producing one record per CDR3 protein. The sample includes roughly 52,000 distinct CDR3 sequences, more than 3% of them seen just once. The specimen was CD4+ T cells from blood. This TCR derives from a woman aged 35 to 49 with multiple sclerosis. The rearrangement links TRBV11-2 to TRBJ2-1, with a possible D match to TRBD2 (5 bases). The CDR3 DNA reads as TGTGCCACCAGTTCGGAGGTCCATGAGCAGTTCTTC. This gives the protein CATSSEVHEQFF.